Below, one T cell receptor (beta chain) is given with its context. No antigen is known for it. The data derive from a study of T cell responses to AZD1222 COVID-19 vaccine. Study summary: Second-dose intervals near 4 or 12 weeks were combined.

Sequencing used immunoSEQ multiplex PCR; TCRdb keeps in-frame clones, though not all of them. The repertoire holds approximately 190,000 clones, with approximately 91% as singletons. Findings and limits, study-wide: With two AZD1222 doses given, Spike-specific TCR breadth and depth both rose. At 160-218 and 743-854, vaccine-associated CD4 TCRs were dominant, and they spanned spike. Baseline seropositivity characterized only a handful of AZD1222 recipients.

The CDR3 is made up of 13 amino acids. Germline values: CDR1 SQVTM, CDR2 ANQGSEA. V was pared by 6 bases and J by 4 bases, with 13 bases between. V and J are TRBV29-1 and TRBJ1-3, with D tentatively TRBD1 (5 bases). The sequence was collected from an adult in good health. Specimen: peripheral blood, collected on day 0 of AZD1222 vaccination. The CDR3: CSVEGPGGNTIYF. DNA for the CDR3: TGCAGCGTGGAGGGACCGGGAGGAAACACCATATATTTT.